These T cell receptor beta chains were read from a single sample in a study of T cells in Graves' hyperthyroidism and ophthalmopathy. TCRdb reprocessed the multiplex PCR reads via MiXCR and lists one record per CDR3 protein. The data contain 620,000 or so distinct CDR3 sequences, more than 12% of them singletons. Sequencing used blood. The receptors originated from a woman between 50 and 59 years old with Graves' ophthalmopathy. Both conserved end residues are part of each CDR3. D genes are given only for firm matches. Rows may omit the clone size; those that give it use once, few, many or a size class.

d_gene,abundance,j_gene,v_gene,CDR3nt,CDR3aa
TRBD1,many,TRBJ2-7,TRBV11-2,TGTGCCAGCAGCAAGGACAGGGTGGAAGTTTTGCTAGCGTACGAGCAGTACTTC,CASSKDRVEVLLAYEQYF
.,many,TRBJ1-6,TRBV7-3,TGTGCCAGCAGCCCCGACGGGAATTCACCCCTCCACTTT,CASSPDGNSPLHF
TRBD1,many,TRBJ1-1,TRBV28,TGTGCCAGCAAAGCGGATGGGACAGGGGGCTTCATGAACACTGAAGCTTTCTTT,CASKADGTGGFMNTEAFF
TRBD1,many,TRBJ1-2,TRBV28,TGTGCCTGGACCCGGACAGGGGGGCGTGGCGGCTACACCTTC,CAWTRTGGRGGYTF
.,many,TRBJ2-7,TRBV27,TGTGCCAGCAGTTCCTTCCACCAGACCTCCTACGAGCAGTACTTC,CASSSFHQTSYEQYF
TRBD2,.,TRBJ2-2,TRBV9,TGTGCCAGCAGCGTAGGATCTAGCGGGAGGGTTGGGGAGCTGTCTTTT,CASSVGSSGRVGELSF
.,many,TRBJ1-4,TRBV7-2,TGTGCCAGCAGCTTCCCACAGGGAGGTACTAATGAAAAACTGTTTTTT,CASSFPQGGTNEKLFF
.,.,TRBJ2-7,TRBV27,TGTGCCAGCAGTCTCGGACAAGAGCAGTACTTC,CASSLGQEQYF
.,few,TRBJ1-2,TRBV7-2,TGTGCCAGCAGCCCAGTTATCCTGCTCTATGGCTACACCTTC,CASSPVILLYGYTF
TRBD2,.,TRBJ2-1,TRBV15,TGTGCCACCAGCAGGGGCGAAGGACTAGCGGACTACAATGAGCAGTTCTTC,CATSRGEGLADYNEQFF
.,few,TRBJ2-6,TRBV18,TGTGCCAGCTCATCTTCACAGGGATCTGGGGCCAACGTCCTGACTTTC,CASSSSQGSGANVLTF
TRBD2,many,TRBJ2-1,TRBV20-1,TGCAGTGCTAGGGCTCCTTCGGGACTAGCGGGAGGGATCTACAATGAGCAGTTCTTC,CSARAPSGLAGGIYNEQFF
TRBD1,few,TRBJ2-7,TRBV20-1,TGCAGTGCAACCCCGGGACAGGGGGCCTCCTACGAGCAGTACTTC,CSATPGQGASYEQYF
.,many,TRBJ1-5,TRBV5-1,TGCGCCAGCAGCTTGGAGTCAGGGAAGGATCAGCCCCAGCATTTT,CASSLESGKDQPQHF
.,many,TRBJ2-3,TRBV11-2,TGTGCCAGCAGCTTGGCCTCGGCTAGCGTCAACACAGATACGCAGTATTTT,CASSLASASVNTDTQYF
.,many,TRBJ2-7,TRBV20-1,TGCAGTGCTAGAGGCCGTAGCGAGAGCTCCTACGAGCAGTACTTC,CSARGRSESSYEQYF
.,few,TRBJ2-2,TRBV28,TGTGCCAGCAGTTTCTCGCCCGGGCTTCTAGGTGGGGAGCTGTTTTTT,CASSFSPGLLGGELFF
TRBD1,many,TRBJ2-4,TRBV7-9,TGTGCCAGCAGCTTATCAGGCACAGGGGGCGTAGGTTATTGGTACTTC,CASSLSGTGGVGYWYF
TRBD1,few,TRBJ2-5,TRBV9,TGTGCCAGCAGCTATGGACAGGGGAGTGTAGAGACCCAGTACTTC,CASSYGQGSVETQYF
.,.,TRBJ1-4,TRBV3-1,TGTGCCAGCAGCCAAGTCTTGGGGCAGGGAAGCGAAAAACTGTTTTTT,CASSQVLGQGSEKLFF
.,.,TRBJ1-1,TRBV7-9,TGTGCCAGCAGCTTAGGCGCGAACACTGGAGCTTTCTTT,CASSLGANTGAFF
.,many,TRBJ2-4,TRBV3-1,TGTGCCAGCAGCCAAGATCCCGCGCTCGGGGGCATTCAGTACTTC,CASSQDPALGGIQYF
.,many,TRBJ2-2,TRBV6-1,TGTGCCAGCAGTGACCCAACAGGGTTTGGCGGGGAGCTGTTTTTT,CASSDPTGFGGELFF
TRBD1,many,TRBJ2-1,TRBV7-3,TGTGCCAGCAGCTTGGACAGGGAGAATGAGCAGTTCTTC,CASSLDRENEQFF
TRBD2,many,TRBJ2-3,TRBV9,TGTGCCAGCAGCTTAAGGACTAGCGGGAGCACAGATACGCAGTATTTT,CASSLRTSGSTDTQYF
TRBD2,few,TRBJ2-1,TRBV27,TGTGCCAGCAGTTTCCCCACGACTAGCGGGAGGGTCTATGAGCAGTTCTTC,CASSFPTTSGRVYEQFF
.,many,TRBJ2-7,TRBV4-1,TGCGCCAGCAGCCAAGTAGGGCAGTCCTACGAGCAGTACTTC,CASSQVGQSYEQYF
TRBD2,many,TRBJ2-2,TRBV6-2/TRBV6-3,TGTGCCAGCAGCGAACTAGCGACAACCCGGAGGGTCACCGGGGAGCTGTTTTTT,CASSELATTRRVTGELFF
.,few,TRBJ2-1,TRBV19,TGTGCCAGTAGTACGCCTGGACCCAACAATGAGCAGTTCTTC,CASSTPGPNNEQFF
.,many,TRBJ1-1,TRBV18,TGTGCCAGCTCACTTTCAGAGGACACTGAAGCTTTCTTT,CASSLSEDTEAFF
TRBD2,many,TRBJ2-2,TRBV6-1,TGTGCCAGCAGTGAATTAGCGGGAGGGGTTACCGGGGAGCTGTTTTTT,CASSELAGGVTGELFF
.,many,TRBJ1-5,TRBV20-1,TGCAGTGCTAGAGTCGGATGGGGGCTTAATCAGCCCCAGCATTTT,CSARVGWGLNQPQHF
TRBD1,many,TRBJ2-3,TRBV7-9,TGTGCCAGCAGCCTCCGGGACAGGAAAACAGATACGCAGTATTTT,CASSLRDRKTDTQYF
.,many,TRBJ2-1,TRBV5-4,TGTGCCAGCATCTCGAGGGGTACCGACAATGAGCAGTTCTTC,CASISRGTDNEQFF
.,many,TRBJ1-5,TRBV28,TGTGCCAGCAGTCCCACCCACGGAAGCAATCAGCCCCAGCATTTT,CASSPTHGSNQPQHF
.,many,TRBJ2-6,TRBV6-1,TGTGCCAGCAGTGAATGGCCTGGCTCTGGGGCCAACGTCCTGACTTTC,CASSEWPGSGANVLTF
TRBD1,many,TRBJ2-7,TRBV6-1,TGTGCCAGCAGGACGACAGGGGGCCCCTACGAGCAGTACTTC,CASRTTGGPYEQYF
TRBD1,few,TRBJ1-6,TRBV5-1,TGCGCCAGCAGCTTAGGGGGCCTGGATTCACCCCTCCACTTT,CASSLGGLDSPLHF
.,many,TRBJ1-3,TRBV5-1,TGCGCCAGCAGCTTGGGTCGGCAGAATGGGGACACCATATATTTT,CASSLGRQNGDTIYF
.,.,TRBJ1-2,TRBV2,TGTGCCAGCACCGGGGAGTTCGCCCCAAACTTC,CASTGEFAPNF
TRBD2,.,TRBJ2-1,TRBV7-2,TGTGCCAGCAGCATAAAACCTAGCGGGGGTACCTACAATGAGCAGTTCTTC,CASSIKPSGGTYNEQFF